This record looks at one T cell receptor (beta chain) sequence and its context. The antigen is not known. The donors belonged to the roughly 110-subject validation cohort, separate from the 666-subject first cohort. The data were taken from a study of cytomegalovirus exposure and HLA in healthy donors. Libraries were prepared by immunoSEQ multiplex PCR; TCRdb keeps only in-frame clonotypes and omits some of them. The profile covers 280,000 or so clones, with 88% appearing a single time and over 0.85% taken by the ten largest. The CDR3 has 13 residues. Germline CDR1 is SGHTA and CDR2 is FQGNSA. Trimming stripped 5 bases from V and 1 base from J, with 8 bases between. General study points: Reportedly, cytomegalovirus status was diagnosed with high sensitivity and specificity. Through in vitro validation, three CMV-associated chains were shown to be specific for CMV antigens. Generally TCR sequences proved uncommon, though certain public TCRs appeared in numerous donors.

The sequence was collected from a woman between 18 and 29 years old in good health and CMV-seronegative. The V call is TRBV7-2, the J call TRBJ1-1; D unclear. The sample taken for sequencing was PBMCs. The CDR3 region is CASSTTRNTEAFF. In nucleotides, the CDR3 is TGTGCCAGCAGCACTACTCGGAACACTGAAGCTTTCTTT. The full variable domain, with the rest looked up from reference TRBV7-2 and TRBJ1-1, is GAGVSQSPSNKVTEKGKDVELRCDPISGHTALYWYRQSLGQGLEFLIYFQGNSAPDKSGLPSDRFSAERTGGSVSTLTIQRTQQEDSAVYLCASSTTRNTEAFFGQGTRLTVV.